The subject of this entry is one T cell receptor beta chain. This sample was included in a study of blood T cell repertoires in COVID-19. Overall study: Samples representing acute and convalescent COVID-19 were sourced from the United States, Italy and Spain. PBMCs, B-cell-depleted T cells, or T cells provided the cDNA or gDNA that made up the material.

In the authors' workflow: Amplification from reference gene primers served as the basis for estimated nucleated cell counts. Generated by immunoSEQ multiplex PCR, the TCRdb table keeps only in-frame clones and is missing some. V, J and clone size derive from that table, while D and trimming were established from the DNA sequence. In the table there are about 130,000 clones, approximately 81% of which are singletons. The CDR3 runs 13 residues. J gave up 4 bases and V 5 bases, and 0 bases lay outside the gene matches. Enrollment of patients from Seattle took place during active infection, with longitudinal follow-up.

The rearrangement links TRBV23-1 to TRBJ1-5, with TRBD1 matching 9 bases. TRBV23-1 is reported as an ORF; its role is uncertain. This clonotype was sampled from a man at least 80 years old with COVID-19, enrolled during active disease. The sequenced material came from peripheral blood. The CDR3 loop reads CASSGTGNQPQHF. The CDR3 nucleotides are TGCGCCAGCAGTGGGACAGGGAATCAGCCCCAGCATTTT.